The rows below give T cell receptor beta chains drawn from one sample of a study of T cells in Graves' hyperthyroidism and ophthalmopathy. TCRdb reprocessed the multiplex PCR reads via MiXCR and lists one record per CDR3 protein. Here the sample spans a few hundred thousand distinct CDR3 sequences, about 15% being singletons. Sequencing was done on a sample of blood. The receptors shown here come from a woman aged 25 to 39 with Graves' hyperthyroidism. The CDR3 runs from the conserved cysteine through the conserved F or W. D genes are given only for firm matches. Expanded clones get a size class; other rows say once, few or many, or leave the size out.

v_gene,abundance,d_gene,j_gene,CDR3aa,CDR3nt
TRBV5-4,once,NA,TRBJ1-4,CASSTGPGNEKLFF,TGTGCCAGCAGCACAGGCCCGGGTAATGAAAAACTGTTTTTT
TRBV6-1,few,TRBD1,TRBJ1-4,CASSSDREAEKLFF,TGTGCCAGCAGTTCAGACAGGGAGGCGGAAAAACTGTTTTTT
TRBV20-1,few,TRBD2,TRBJ2-1,CSASGSSGAREQFF,TGCAGTGCTAGCGGGTCTAGCGGGGCAAGGGAGCAGTTCTTC
TRBV20-1,few,TRBD2,TRBJ2-1,CSARDPAGSRNEQFF,TGCAGTGCTAGAGACCCAGCGGGAAGTAGGAATGAGCAGTTCTTC
TRBV5-1,many,NA,TRBJ2-1,CASSLGTFSSYNEQFF,TGCGCCAGCAGCTTAGGGACATTTAGCTCCTACAATGAGCAGTTCTTC
TRBV30,many,NA,TRBJ1-2,CAWRGGTRGGYTF,TGTGCCTGGAGAGGAGGGACTAGGGGTGGCTACACCTTC
TRBV30,many,NA,TRBJ2-7,CAWSGIGYEQYF,TGTGCCTGGAGTGGGATTGGCTACGAGCAGTACTTC
TRBV20-1,few,NA,TRBJ2-1,CSARVPRGVGGEQFF,TGCAGTGCTAGAGTACCCAGGGGAGTCGGGGGGGAGCAGTTCTTC
TRBV7-2,many,TRBD2,TRBJ2-3,CASSLRTGTSGREGTDTQYF,TGTGCCAGCAGCCTCCGTACCGGGACTAGCGGGAGGGAGGGCACAGATACGCAGTATTTT
TRBV12-3/TRBV12-4,many,NA,TRBJ2-2,CASSLSSGNTGELFF,TGTGCCAGCAGTTTAAGTAGCGGGAACACCGGGGAGCTGTTTTTT
TRBV11-2,many,NA,TRBJ2-2,CASRIPSSGELFF,TGTGCCAGCAGGATCCCCTCTTCGGGGGAGCTGTTTTTT
TRBV20-1,NA,TRBD2,TRBJ2-1,CSALPRGRDYNEQFF,TGCAGTGCTCTCCCCCGCGGGAGGGATTACAATGAGCAGTTCTTC
TRBV6-1,few,NA,TRBJ2-1,CASREGTGFPYNEQFF,TGTGCCAGCAGAGAGGGTACAGGGTTCCCTTACAATGAGCAGTTCTTC
TRBV13,many,NA,TRBJ2-1,CASSLRRYEQFF,TGTGCCAGCAGCTTACGGAGATATGAGCAGTTCTTC
TRBV6-1,many,NA,TRBJ1-6,CASNPGADHGNSPLHF,TGTGCCAGCAACCCGGGGGCAGATCACGGGAATTCACCCCTCCACTTT
TRBV5-1,NA,TRBD1,TRBJ2-5,CASSPDPTGGETQYF,TGCGCCAGCAGCCCAGACCCCACAGGGGGAGAGACCCAGTACTTC
TRBV20-1,NA,TRBD2,TRBJ2-4,CSGGLAGTREYF,TGCAGTGGTGGACTAGCGGGAACAAGGGAGTACTTC
TRBV15,few,NA,TRBJ1-5,CATSRLTVSNQPQHF,TGTGCCACCAGCAGGTTAACAGTTAGCAATCAGCCCCAGCATTTT
TRBV27,few,NA,TRBJ2-2,CASSLLGTGGYTGELFF,TGTGCCAGCAGTTTATTGGGGACCGGGGGATACACCGGGGAGCTGTTTTTT
TRBV27,many,NA,TRBJ2-7,CASSRSPYEQYF,TGTGCCAGCAGTAGGTCTCCCTACGAGCAGTACTTC
TRBV4-3,many,NA,TRBJ2-4,CASSHPGEFVAVDGAKNIQYF,TGCGCCAGCAGCCACCCGGGGGAATTCGTTGCAGTCGATGGTGCCAAAAACATTCAGTACTTC
TRBV20-1,NA,TRBD1,TRBJ2-4,CSAQMDRGGLSKNIQYF,TGCAGTGCTCAAATGGACAGGGGAGGGTTGTCCAAAAACATTCAGTACTTC
TRBV6-2/TRBV6-3,many,NA,TRBJ2-7,CASSYYQGRGEQYF,TGTGCCAGCAGTTATTACCAGGGAAGAGGCGAGCAGTACTTC
TRBV27,NA,NA,TRBJ2-7,CASAGGIYYEQYF,TGTGCCAGCGCAGGGGGGATATACTACGAGCAGTACTTC
TRBV5-1,few,NA,TRBJ1-1,CASSLGDEKIGTEAFF,TGCGCCAGCAGCTTGGGGGATGAAAAAATTGGGACTGAAGCTTTCTTT
TRBV2,many,NA,TRBJ2-1,CASSEAPSSYNEQFF,TGTGCCAGCAGTGAAGCGCCCTCCTCCTACAATGAGCAGTTCTTC
TRBV10-3,few,NA,TRBJ1-1,CAISDLAGGNTEAFF,TGTGCCATCAGTGACTTAGCCGGAGGGAACACTGAAGCTTTCTTT
TRBV20-1,few,TRBD1,TRBJ2-1,CSARVSLTGGEQFF,TGCAGTGCTAGAGTCAGCCTAACAGGGGGTGAGCAGTTCTTC